A single sample is the source of the 8 T cell receptor beta chains below, sequenced in a study of radiation and T cells in renal cell carcinoma. Using immunoSEQ multiplex PCR, the repertoire was profiled, and TCRdb retains in-frame clones only, with some absent. The table includes 15,000 or so clones, about half detected once. Treatment indicated: 15 Gy SBRT to primary tumor, nephrectomy 4 weeks later. Source: tumor tissue, taken from a patient whose treatment included radiotherapy and nephrectomy. The receptors here all came from a woman aged 55-69 years with renal cell carcinoma.

In this sample, this clone turned up a few times. The chain couples TRBV4-2 to TRBJ2-7; TRBD1 matches 7 bases. The CDR3 consists of 14 residues. Germline V gene sequence: CDR1 LGHNA, CDR2 YNFKEQ. Unmatched junction bases numbered 10, after V lost 5 bases and J lost 6 bases. The CDR3 region is CASSLEYRGREQYF. The CDR3 nucleotides read TGTGCCAGCAGCTTGGAGTATAGGGGGCGCGAGCAGTACTTC.

Only one count was recorded for this clone. The genes are TRBV6-1 and TRBJ1-3, with a tentative D call TRBD1 (5 bases). Germline CDR1 MNHNS, CDR2 SASEGT. The germline V and J ends were trimmed by 1 base and 0 bases, with 10 bases remaining between them. The CDR3 runs 16 residues. This chain's CDR3 is CASSEGPGNSGNTIYF. As DNA, the CDR3 is TGTGCCAGCAGTGAAGGGCCAGGGAACTCTGGAAACACCATATATTTT.

This clone was detected ten times or more. The chain is built from TRBV11-1 and TRBJ2-5, with TRBD2 matching 7 bases. The CDR3 contains 14 residues. Germline V gene sequence: CDR1 SGHAT, CDR2 FQDESV (reference sequence). The junction had 3 bases not matched to a gene; V was cut back by 2 bases and J by 3 bases. The CDR3 here is CASSLTGTKETQYF. CDR3 in DNA: TGTGCCAGCAGCTTAACCGGGACTAAAGAGACCCAGTACTTC. Full variable domain (remainder filled in from reference TRBV11-1 and TRBJ2-5): EAEVAQSPRYKITEKSQAVAFWCDPISGHATLYWYRQILGQGPELLVQFQDESVVDDSQLPKDRFSAERLKGVDSTLKIQPAELGDSAMYLCASSLTGTKETQYFGPGTRLLVL.

V is TRBV29-1 and J is TRBJ1-2, with D maybe TRBD1 (5 bases). Trimming took 3 bases from V and 6 from J, leaving 14 bases between them. The CDR3 contains 13 residues. Germline V gives CDR1 SQVTM, CDR2 ANQGSEA. In DNA, the CDR3 is TGCAGCGTTGATTTAGGGGTTGGAGATGGCTACACCTTC. Translating gives CSVDLGVGDGYTF.

The CDR3 here is CASSEDSSGANVLTF. The CDR3 DNA reads TGTGCCAGCAGTGAAGACAGCTCTGGGGCCAACGTCCTGACTTTC. The rearrangement uses TRBV6-1 and TRBJ2-6; D call uncertain. Germline values: CDR1 MNHNS, CDR2 SASEGT. CDR3 length equals 15 residues. V gave up 1 base and J gave up 0 bases, with 4 bases separating them.

By its share, this clone is medium-sized (0.01 to 0.1%). CDR3 sequence: CASSLALNRPYTGELFF. The CDR3 DNA reads TGTGCCAGCAGCTTAGCGCTGAACCGCCCGTACACCGGGGAGCTGTTTTTT. This rearrangement joins TRBV7-9 to TRBJ2-2, with unresolved D. Trimming removed 0 bases from V and 3 bases from J, with 14 bases in between. Germline CDR1 is SEHNR and CDR2 is FQNEAQ (reference sequence). CDR3 length: 17 amino acids.

This chain links TRBV4-2 with TRBJ2-1; D is uncertain. The CDR3 is 14 amino acids. Germline V gives CDR1 LGHNA, CDR2 YNFKEQ. Trimming left V 0 bases short and J 6 bases short, with 9 bases between. The CDR3 DNA is TGTGCCAGCAGCCAAGAAAAAGTATCCAATGAGCAGTTCTTC. Protein: CASSQEKVSNEQFF.

The V and J genes are TRBV19 and TRBJ2-1; weak D call: TRBD2 (5 bases). Germline V lookup: CDR1 LNHDA, CDR2 SQIVND (reference sequence). The ends were cut back, 6 bases at V and 7 bases at J, with 19 bases in the middle. The CDR3 has 15 amino acids. This CDR3 is CASSTPGFQRNEQFF. The CDR3 DNA follows: TGTGCCAGTAGCACCCCAGGATTTCAGCGGAATGAGCAGTTCTTC.